A selection of T cell receptor beta chains follows, all from one sample in a study of prognosis after radiotherapy for stage I lung cancer. TCRdb processed the multiplex PCR reads anew with MiXCR; each CDR3 protein has one entry. Of approximately 23,000 distinct CDR3 sequences in the sample, around 42% were seen once. The sample was PBMCs, taken before or after stereotactic body radiation therapy (not recorded which). These receptors were obtained from a donor aged 50 or older with non-small cell lung cancer. Each CDR3 is given with its conserved first and last residue. The D gene is left open where the match is weak. Clone size appears in some rows only: once, few, many, or a class for an expanded clone.

j_gene | v_gene | d_gene | abundance | CDR3nt | CDR3aa
TRBJ2-2 | TRBV12-3/TRBV12-4 | NA | NA | TGTGCCAGCAGTAAGGAGCTCACCGGGGAGCTGTTTTTT | CASSKELTGELFF
TRBJ1-2 | TRBV15 | NA | NA | TGTGCCACCAGCAGACAACGAGGGGGAAGAGGCTACACCTTC | CATSRQRGGRGYTF
TRBJ2-1 | TRBV4-1 | NA | NA | TGCGCCAGCAGCCAACCCCCGGCAGGGAATGATCAGTCCTTC | CASSQPPAGNDQSF
TRBJ1-5 | TRBV5-1 | NA | many | TGCGCCAGCAGCTTACGAGGGAATAGCAATCAGCCCCAGCATTTT | CASSLRGNSNQPQHF
TRBJ2-7 | TRBV28 | TRBD2 | many | TGTGCCAGCAGTGGGCCCCACCCGGGACTACTCTACGAGCAGTACTTC | CASSGPHPGLLYEQYF
TRBJ1-1 | TRBV2 | TRBD1 | many | TGTGCCAGCAACCCCAGGGGGGACAGGGTTCGCACTGAAGCTTTCTTT | CASNPRGDRVRTEAFF
TRBJ1-1 | TRBV7-2 | NA | many | TGTGCCAGCAGCGTCAGGGGACTGGAAGCTTTCTTT | CASSVRGLEAFF
TRBJ1-3 | TRBV12-3/TRBV12-4 | NA | NA | TGTGCCAGCACAAAAGGGGGTAATGGAAACACCATATATTTT | CASTKGGNGNTIYF
TRBJ2-7 | TRBV7-2 | TRBD1 | medium-sized | TGTGCCAGCAGCCCTTGGACAGGGGGGCACGAGCAGTACTTC | CASSPWTGGHEQYF
TRBJ2-5 | TRBV6-1 | NA | many | TGTGCCAGCAGTGGGCCGAAAGAGACCCAGTACTTC | CASSGPKETQYF
TRBJ2-7 | TRBV20-1 | NA | NA | TGCAGTGCTAGAGAAGGGACCGCTCGGGGCGAGCAGTACTTC | CSAREGTARGEQYF
TRBJ2-2 | TRBV12-3/TRBV12-4 | NA | NA | TGTGCCAGCAGTTTAGTTACAGGGAACACCGGGGAGCTGTTTTTT | CASSLVTGNTGELFF
TRBJ2-7 | TRBV6-5 | NA | NA | TGTGCCAGCAGTTACCCCCACGAGCAGTACTTC | CASSYPHEQYF
TRBJ2-5 | TRBV5-1 | TRBD2 | many | TGCGCCAGCAGCTTGGGCGCGGGGGTCCAAGAGACCCAGTACTTC | CASSLGAGVQETQYF
TRBJ2-3 | TRBV6-5 | TRBD2 | NA | TGTGCCAGCAGTTATCTAGCGGGAGCGGGAGATACGCAGTATTTT | CASSYLAGAGDTQYF
TRBJ1-2 | TRBV20-1 | TRBD1 | NA | TGCAGTGCCGGATCAACAGGGGTAAAGGGCTACACCTTC | CSAGSTGVKGYTF
TRBJ1-2 | TRBV5-4 | NA | many | TGTGCCAGCAGCCTGACGAAGGCTAACTATGGCTACACCTTC | CASSLTKANYGYTF
TRBJ1-6 | TRBV12-3/TRBV12-4 | NA | large | TGTGCCAGCAGTTTAGAGGGGCGGAATTCACCCCTCCACTTT | CASSLEGRNSPLHF
TRBJ2-1 | TRBV28 | NA | once | TGTGCCAGCAGTCAGGGGTACAATGAGCAGTTCTTC | CASSQGYNEQFF
TRBJ2-3 | TRBV28 | NA | many | TGTGCCAGCAGTTTAGCGACCCTTAGCACAGATACGCAGTATTTT | CASSLATLSTDTQYF
TRBJ1-5 | TRBV12-5 | TRBD1 | many | TGTGCTAGTGGTCTCGGGACAGCCTTCACGCCCCAGCATTTT | CASGLGTAFTPQHF
TRBJ2-1 | TRBV9 | TRBD2 | once | TGTGCCAGCAGCGCGGTTGAACTAGCGGGATCCGAGCAGTTCTTC | CASSAVELAGSEQFF
TRBJ2-7 | TRBV4-2 | TRBD2 | many | TGTGCCAGCAGCCAAGTAGCGGGAGGTTACGACGAGCAGTACTTC | CASSQVAGGYDEQYF
TRBJ2-5 | TRBV7-9 | NA | NA | TGTGCCAGCAGCTTAGCCGGCGTGGCGACCCAGTACTTC | CASSLAGVATQYF
TRBJ1-1 | TRBV5-1 | NA | NA | TGCGCCAGCAGCTTGGAAAGGAGCACTGAAGCTTTCTTT | CASSLERSTEAFF
TRBJ1-5 | TRBV19 | NA | NA | TGTGCCAGTAGTATAGGGCCCAATCAGCCCCAGCATTTT | CASSIGPNQPQHF
TRBJ1-1 | TRBV19 | NA | NA | TGTGCCACCAAGGGGAGTGCGAACACTGAAGCTTTCTTT | CATKGSANTEAFF
TRBJ2-5 | TRBV6-1 | NA | NA | TGTGCCAGCAGTAGGCGGGGCGCGGAGACCCAGTACTTC | CASSRRGAETQYF
TRBJ1-5 | TRBV18 | NA | many | TGTGCCAGCTCACCGATGTCCAGAGGCAGCAATCAGCCCCAGCATTTT | CASSPMSRGSNQPQHF
TRBJ1-1 | TRBV27 | TRBD1 | NA | TGTGCCAGCAGTCCCGGACAGGGTTTTGAGGACACTGAAGCTTTCTTT | CASSPGQGFEDTEAFF
TRBJ1-2 | TRBV5-1 | NA | medium-sized | TGCGCCAGCAGCTTGTGGGGCGGCGGGGGCGCTGGGTATGGCTACACCTTC | CASSLWGGGGAGYGYTF
TRBJ1-5 | TRBV28 | TRBD1 | NA | TGTGCCAGCGGAACCTGGACAGGGGGTTCTCAGCCCCAGCATTTT | CASGTWTGGSQPQHF
TRBJ2-3 | TRBV19 | TRBD2 | many | TGTGCCAGTAGTATAGGTAGCGGGATGGGAGATACGCAGTATTTT | CASSIGSGMGDTQYF
TRBJ1-5 | TRBV15 | NA | NA | TGTGCCACCAGCAGGTTAACGTTGGGGTATAGCAATCAGCCCCAGCATTTT | CATSRLTLGYSNQPQHF
TRBJ1-2 | TRBV6-1 | NA | NA | TGTGCCACCTTTTCCGACCTTTCGTATGGCTACACCTTC | CATFSDLSYGYTF
TRBJ2-3 | TRBV6-9 | TRBD1 | NA | TGTGCCAGCAGTTACTCTCAGGTTCGGACAGGGACGGATACTCAGTATTTT | CASSYSQVRTGTDTQYF
TRBJ2-7 | TRBV20-1 | NA | many | TGCAGTGCTCCCGACGGGAACTCCTACGAGCAGTACTTC | CSAPDGNSYEQYF
TRBJ2-5 | TRBV9 | TRBD2 | many | TGTGCCAGCAGCGTAGCGGGAGGGCCCCAAGAGACCCAGTACTTC | CASSVAGGPQETQYF
TRBJ1-1 | TRBV11-3 | NA | many | TGTGCCAGCAGCTTAGATTGGGGGCGGGTGAACACTGAAGCTTTCTTT | CASSLDWGRVNTEAFF